Presented here are 25 T cell receptor beta chains from one specimen sequenced in a study of T cell responses to AZD1222 COVID-19 vaccine. The method was immunoSEQ multiplex PCR; TCRdb's version includes in-frame clones alone and lacks a portion of them. Of about 160,000 clones listed, about nine tenths are singletons. The input for sequencing was peripheral blood, taken on day 0 of AZD1222 vaccination. Receptors originate from an adult in good health.

The CDR3 here is CAWSGESAGNTIYF. DNA for the CDR3: TGTGCCTGGAGTGGGGAGAGCGCTGGAAACACCATATATTTT. The chain carries TRBV30 and TRBJ1-3; D gene unclear. Germline-derived CDR1 and CDR2 are GTSNPN and SVGIG (reference sequence). The CDR3 covers 14 residues. V was pared by 1 base and J by 2 bases, with 9 bases between.

This clone was recorded once. The chain links TRBV24-1 to TRBJ2-2; D call uncertain. The V gene's germline CDR1 is KGHDR and CDR2 SFDVKD. The CDR3 extends over 13 amino acids. The ends were cut back, 4 bases at V and 4 bases at J, with 6 bases in the middle. The CDR3 here is CATSEHSTGELFF. CDR3 sequence (DNA): TGTGCCACCAGTGAACACAGCACCGGGGAGCTGTTTTTT.

J is TRBJ1-2 and V is TRBV6-2 or TRBV6-3; D remains ambiguous. Trimming pared 3 bases from V and 5 bases from J, leaving 16 bases between. The CDR3 totals 15 residues. Germline CDR1 reads MNHEY; CDR2 reads SVGEGT. The CDR3: CASSYRAEGRYGYTF. For the CDR3, the DNA is TGTGCCAGCAGTTATCGGGCAGAGGGTCGATATGGCTACACCTTC.

The J gene is TRBJ1-5, the V gene TRBV30; D call uncertain. The V gene lost 0 bases and the J gene lost 5 bases, with 20 bases spanning the gap. CDR1 and CDR2 (germline): GTSNPN, SVGIG (reference sequence). The CDR3 is 17 residues long. The DNA of the CDR3 is TGTGCCTGGAGTGTACCCTGGGGTCGGGGTAGGTATCAGCCCCAGCATTTT. It codes for CAWSVPWGRGRYQPQHF. Supplemented by reference TRBV30 and TRBJ1-5, the full variable domain reads SQTIHQWPATLVQPVGSPLSLECTVEGTSNPNLYWYRQAAGRGLQLLFYSVGIGQISSEVPQNLSASRPQDRQFILSSKKLLLSDSGFYLCAWSVPWGRGRYQPQHFGDGTRLSIL.

This clone showed up just once. This sequence joins TRBV11-2 and TRBJ1-1, with D unclear. This CDR3 has 11 amino acids. Trimming stripped 1 base from V and 6 bases from J, with 3 bases between. Germline values: CDR1 SGHAT, CDR2 FQNNGV. This chain's CDR3 is CASSLGSEAFF. CDR3 in DNA: TGTGCCAGCAGCTTAGGTTCTGAAGCTTTCTTT.

The chain employs TRBV28 and TRBJ1-4; the match to TRBD1 covers 9 bases. This CDR3 is 15 amino acids long. CDR1 is MDHEN and CDR2 is SYDVKM in the germline V gene. J was trimmed by 7 bases and V by 5 bases; bases with no gene match: 8. The CDR3 sequence is CASSLPGTGREKLFF. Written as DNA, the CDR3 is TGTGCCAGCAGTCTTCCCGGGACAGGGCGTGAAAAACTGTTTTTT.

This clone is a singleton in its sample. The genes are TRBV5-6 and TRBJ1-3; no reliable D call. V was pared by 0 bases and J by 2 bases, with 9 bases between. The CDR3 has 15 residues. CDR1 and CDR2 (germline): SGHDT, YYEEEE. In DNA, the CDR3 is TGTGCCAGCAGCTTGGAGCGAGTGGCTGGAAACACCATATATTTT. It codes for CASSLERVAGNTIYF.

The J gene is TRBJ2-1, the V gene TRBV18; 8 positions agree with TRBD2. Germline V gives CDR1 KGHSH, CDR2 LQKENI. V lost 1 base, J lost 7 bases, and 6 bases stayed unmatched. This CDR3 is built from 15 residues. In DNA form, the CDR3 reads TGTGCCAGCTCACCACAGCCAGCGGGAGTGAATGAGCAGTTCTTC. It codes for CASSPQPAGVNEQFF.

This chain connects TRBV4-1 to TRBJ2-7; a possible D gene is TRBD1 (6 bases). The CDR3 is 15 amino acids. Germline V gene lookup returns CDR1 MGHRA and CDR2 YSYEKL. Deletions cut 1 base from V and 2 bases from J, with 12 bases between. DNA of the CDR3: TGCGCCAGCAGCCAAGCATCAGGACAGACCTACGAGCAGTACTTC. This codes for CASSQASGQTYEQYF.

The chain combines TRBV6-6 with TRBJ1-1, with 10 bases matching TRBD1. Germline V gene data show CDR1 as MNHNY and CDR2 as SVGAGI (reference sequence). The CDR3 spans 14 residues. The V segment lost 5 bases and the J segment 6 bases; nucleotides outside the gene matches: 6. CDR3 nucleotide sequence: TGTGCCAGCAGTCCCCGGGACAGGGGCGCTGAAGCTTTCTTT. It is translated as CASSPRDRGAEAFF.

This clone was picked up a small number of times. The J gene is TRBJ1-6, the V gene TRBV9, with TRBD1 as a possible D gene (5 bases). CDR3 length: 16 residues. The V and J ends lost 0 bases and 7 bases respectively, with 14 bases between them. Germline-derived CDR1 and CDR2 are SGDLS and YYNGEE. The CDR3 spells CASSVAGGGKNSPLHF. CDR3 nucleotide sequence: TGTGCCAGCAGCGTAGCTGGGGGGGGGAAGAATTCACCCCTCCACTTT.

Here the CDR3 reads CASSLDGTSGDMSSYNEQFF. The CDR3 coding sequence is TGTGCCAGCAGCTTAGATGGGACTAGCGGGGATATGAGCTCCTACAATGAGCAGTTCTTC. The V gene is TRBV11-3, the J gene TRBJ2-1, with 13 bases matching TRBD2. Losses at the gene ends were 0 bases for V and 0 bases for J; bases not matched to a gene: 8. The CDR3 totals 20 residues. Germline V lookup: CDR1 SGHNT, CDR2 YENEEA.

The rearrangement links TRBV6-5 to TRBJ1-5, with no clear D. CDR3 length equals 15 residues. From germline, CDR1 is MNHEY and CDR2 SVGAGI. Trimming pared 7 bases from V and 2 bases from J, leaving 15 bases between. CDR3: CASKTTKGGNQPQHF. CDR3 bases: TGTGCCAGCAAGACGACAAAGGGCGGCAATCAGCCCCAGCATTTT.

This chain connects TRBV10-3 to TRBJ1-2, with D unresolved. CDR1 ENHRY and CDR2 SYGVKD come from the germline V gene. Between the trimmed V and J ends, which lost 1 base and 6 bases, there was a span of 6 bases. There are 12 residues in the CDR3. CDR3 coding DNA: TGTGCCATCAGTGAGTACAGAGATGGCTACACCTTC. Its protein is CAISEYRDGYTF.

The V gene is TRBV5-5, the J gene TRBJ2-1, with D possibly being TRBD1 or TRBD2 (5 bases each). V gave up 4 bases and J gave up 4 bases, with 21 bases separating them. Germline values: CDR1 SGHKS, CDR2 YYEKEE (reference sequence). The CDR3 length is 17 residues. The CDR3, as DNA: TGTGCCAGCAGCAACCTACTTAGCGACAGAGCTTACAATGAGCAGTTCTTC. Residues: CASSNLLSDRAYNEQFF.

The genes are TRBV28 and TRBJ2-7; D not resolved. The germline V gene encodes CDR1 MDHEN and CDR2 SYDVKM. The ends were cut back, 4 bases at V and 10 bases at J, with 14 bases in the middle. CDR3 length: 12 residues. The CDR3 coding sequence is TGTGCCAGCAGTTCGTCCGTCCAGCGCCAGTACTTC. Residues: CASSSSVQRQYF.

The chain carries TRBV5-1 and TRBJ2-3; a possible D gene is TRBD2 (8 bases). Germline lookup yields CDR1 SGHRS and CDR2 YFSETQ. The CDR3 extends over 16 amino acids. Trimming removed 1 base from V and 1 base from J, with 13 bases in between. CDR3 nucleotides: TGCGCCAGCAGCTTGCATAGCGGGACAGGCACAGATACGCAGTATTTT. It yields the protein CASSLHSGTGTDTQYF.

The rearrangement joins TRBV18 to TRBJ2-1; D remains ambiguous. CDR3 length equals 16 residues. Germline CDR1 and CDR2: KGHSH and LQKENI. Trimming removed 0 bases at V and 7 bases at J, with 16 bases between. The CDR3 nucleotides read TGTGCCAGCTCACCACCCGCCGTCCTACGCAGGAATGAGCAGTTCTTC. Translation gives CASSPPAVLRRNEQFF. The full variable domain, completed using reference TRBV18 and TRBJ2-1, is NAGVMQNPRHLVRRRGQEARLRCSPMKGHSHVYWYRQLPEEGLKFMVYLQKENIIDESGMPKERFSAEFPKEGPSILRIQQVVRGDSAAYFCASSPPAVLRRNEQFFGPGTRLTVL.

This chain links TRBV28 with TRBJ2-7; possibly TRBD1 or TRBD2 for D (5 bases each). V was clipped by 10 bases and J by 1 base, with 14 bases between them. The CDR3 has 13 residues. CDR1 MDHEN and CDR2 SYDVKM come from the germline V gene. CDR3 DNA: TGTGCCACCTATGGGGGAGCTTCCTACGAGCAGTACTTC. This gives the protein CATYGGASYEQYF.

The chain employs TRBV7-3 and TRBJ1-2; D call uncertain. The CDR3 has 14 residues. Looked up from germline, CDR1 is SGHTA and CDR2 is FQGTGA. V lost 2 bases to trimming and J lost 5 bases, with 12 bases between them. The CDR3 here is CASSLGWHHYGYTF. The CDR3 bases are TGTGCCAGCAGCTTAGGATGGCACCATTATGGCTACACCTTC.

The V gene is TRBV7-2, the J gene TRBJ2-7; D gene uncertain. Germline V gives CDR1 SGHTA, CDR2 FQGNSA. The V and J ends lost 4 bases and 3 bases respectively, with 13 bases between them. The CDR3 consists of 14 residues. DNA of the CDR3: TGTGCCAGCAGCTCCCCACCCGGCGGCTACGAGCAGTACTTC. This sequence encodes CASSSPPGGYEQYF.

The V and J genes are TRBV2 and TRBJ1-2, with a weak D call TRBD1 (5 bases). The V gene's germline CDR1 is SNHLY and CDR2 FYNNEI. Trimming pared 6 bases from V and 2 bases from J, leaving 16 bases between. The CDR3 is 15 residues long. This CDR3 reads CASRAIDSPNYGYTF. CDR3 in DNA: TGTGCCAGCAGGGCCATCGACAGCCCGAACTATGGCTACACCTTC.

The V gene is TRBV24-1, the J gene TRBJ1-2, with D possibly matching TRBD1 (6 bases). CDR3 size: 14 residues. The V gene lost 9 bases and the J gene lost 7 bases, with 20 bases spanning the gap. The germline gives CDR1 KGHDR, CDR2 SFDVKD. The CDR3 here is CATASLEQGSGYTF. The CDR3, as DNA: TGTGCCACCGCATCCCTTGAACAGGGCTCTGGCTACACCTTC.

The chain carries TRBV2 and TRBJ2-7, with 7 bases that match TRBD1. The J segment lost 2 bases and the V segment lost 1 base, leaving 5 bases of the junction unmatched. Germline assignment: CDR1 SNHLY and CDR2 FYNNEI. The CDR3 has 15 residues. The CDR3 loop reads CASSEGPTGTYEQYF. The CDR3 coding sequence is TGTGCCAGCAGTGAAGGCCCGACAGGGACCTACGAGCAGTACTTC. The complete variable domain, with remaining parts taken from reference TRBV2 and TRBJ2-7, reads EPEVTQTPSHQVTQMGQEVILRCVPISNHLYFYWYRQILGQKVEFLVSFYNNEISEKSEIFDDQFSVERPDGSNFTLKIRSTKLEDSAMYFCASSEGPTGTYEQYFGPGTRLTVT.

This chain links TRBV7-6 with TRBJ1-2; the D is unclear. Germline lookup yields CDR1 SGHVS and CDR2 FNYEAQ. Trimming took off 1 base at V and 3 bases at J, with 6 bases between the two ends. The CDR3 length is 13 residues. This CDR3 reads CASSLETDYGYTF. CDR3 sequence (DNA): TGTGCCAGCAGCTTAGAAACCGACTATGGCTACACCTTC.